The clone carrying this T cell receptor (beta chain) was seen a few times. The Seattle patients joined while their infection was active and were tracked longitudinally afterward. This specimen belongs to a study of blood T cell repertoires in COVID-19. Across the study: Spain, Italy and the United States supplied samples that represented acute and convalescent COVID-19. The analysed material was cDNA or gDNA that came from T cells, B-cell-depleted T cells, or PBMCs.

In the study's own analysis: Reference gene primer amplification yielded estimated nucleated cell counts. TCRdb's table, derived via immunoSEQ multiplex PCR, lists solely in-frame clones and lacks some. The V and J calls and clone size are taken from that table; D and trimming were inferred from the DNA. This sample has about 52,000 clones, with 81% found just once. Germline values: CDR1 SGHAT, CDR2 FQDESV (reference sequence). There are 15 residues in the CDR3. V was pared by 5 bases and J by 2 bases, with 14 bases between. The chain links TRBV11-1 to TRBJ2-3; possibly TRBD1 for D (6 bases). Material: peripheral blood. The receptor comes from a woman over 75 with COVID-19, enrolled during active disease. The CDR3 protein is CASSPGQTHTDTQYF. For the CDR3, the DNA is TGTGCCAGCAGCCCCGGACAGACCCACACAGATACGCAGTATTTT.